A single sample gave rise to the 13 T cell receptor beta chains below, sequenced in a study of CD8+CD57+ T cells in acquired aplastic anemia. According to the study, genomic DNA was the template for TCR beta VDJ and CDR3 profiling. One entry per CDR3 protein results from TCRdb running MiXCR on the reads. The sample lists roughly 180,000 distinct CDR3 sequences, 55% to 70% occurring once. The sequencing input was sorted CD4+, CD8+, or CD8+CD57+ T cells (not recorded which) from PBMCs. These receptors all come from a human donor with severe aplastic anemia or a healthy control (not recorded which).

V gene TRBV7-9 combines with J gene TRBJ1-3, with D perhaps TRBD1 (5 bases). Germline CDR1 is SEHNR and CDR2 is FQNEAQ (reference sequence). The CDR3 loop spans 14 amino acids. V was pared by 6 bases and J by 2 bases, with 11 bases between. The CDR3 region is CASREWGTGNTIYF. CDR3 sequence (DNA): TGTGCCAGCAGGGAATGGGGGACTGGAAACACCATATATTTT.

The rearrangement uses TRBV5-4 and TRBJ2-7; 7 bases are shared with TRBD2. V lost 5 bases and J lost 2; bases outside the gene matches: 7. The CDR3 runs to 14 residues. CDR1 is SGHNT, CDR2 YYREEE, per germline (reference sequence). The CDR3 sequence: CASRETSAAYEQYF. CDR3 nucleotides: TGTGCCAGCAGGGAAACTAGCGCGGCCTACGAGCAGTACTTC. The full variable domain, with the rest looked up from reference TRBV5-4 and TRBJ2-7, is ETGVTQSPTHLIKTRGQQVTLRCSSQSGHNTVSWYQQALGQGPQFIFQYYREEENGRGNFPPRFSGLQFPNYSSELNVNALELDDSALYLCASRETSAAYEQYFGPGTRLTVT.

Only one count was recorded for this clonotype. V gene TRBV15 combines with J gene TRBJ2-2, with D hard to call. Trimming removed 3 bases at V and 7 bases at J, with 12 bases between. Per the germline V gene, CDR1 is LNHNV and CDR2 is YYDKDF (reference sequence). CDR3 length: 14 residues. This CDR3 reads CATSRGNGHGELFF. In DNA, the CDR3 is TGTGCCACCAGCAGGGGAAACGGGCACGGGGAGCTGTTTTTT.

This chain links TRBV20-1 with TRBJ2-7; D might be TRBD1 (6 bases). CDR1 DFQATT and CDR2 SNEGSKA come from the germline V gene (reference sequence). With 3 bases removed from V and 4 bases from J, the gap between germline ends came to 22 bases. The CDR3 spans 16 residues. The CDR3 bases are TGCAGTGCTAGTCCCCGCAACAGGGAAGTTGGGTACGAGCAGTACTTC. It encodes CSASPRNREVGYEQYF.

This clonotype was found once. The chain has TRBV20-1 and TRBJ1-5; 11 nucleotides agree with TRBD1. The CDR3 spans 14 residues. V lost 5 bases and J lost 7; bases outside the gene matches: 7. Germline V gives CDR1 DFQATT, CDR2 SNEGSKA (reference sequence). The CDR3 DNA is TGCAGTGCTCCGCATGGGACAGGGGGACAGCCCCAGCATTTT. Translated: CSAPHGTGGQPQHF.

This rearrangement joins TRBV5-4 to TRBJ2-5; D is perhaps TRBD1 (6 bases). V was cut by 0 bases and J by 5 bases, with 23 bases left in between. From germline, CDR1 is SGHNT and CDR2 YYREEE (reference sequence). The CDR3 covers 18 residues. This chain's CDR3 is CASSLASGHSYTGETQYF. CDR3 nucleotides: TGTGCCAGCAGCTTGGCCTCGGGACACAGCTACACCGGGGAGACCCAGTACTTC.

The chain combines TRBV14 with TRBJ1-2; D call uncertain. The V gene lost 3 bases and the J gene lost 7 bases, with 15 bases spanning the gap. CDR1 is SGHDN and CDR2 is FVKESK in the germline V gene. The CDR3 sequence is 14 residues long. The CDR3 loop is CASSHTLTLVGYTF. The CDR3 nucleotides are TGTGCCAGCAGCCACACCTTGACACTGGTTGGCTACACCTTC.

This chain links TRBV6-5 with TRBJ1-5, with D tentatively TRBD1 (6 bases). CDR3 length: 14 amino acids. The V gene's germline CDR1 is MNHEY and CDR2 SVGAGI. Deletions cut 8 bases from V and 0 bases from J, with 11 bases between. CDR3 nucleotides: TGTGCCAGCTCTCCGGACAGTAGCAATCAGCCCCAGCATTTT. It specifies CASSPDSSNQPQHF.

This chain uses TRBV10-3 with TRBJ1-1, with 9 bases identical to TRBD1. Losses at the gene ends were 6 bases for V and 2 bases for J; bases not matched to a gene: 4. Germline V gives CDR1 ENHRY, CDR2 SYGVKD. This CDR3 has 14 amino acids. The CDR3 spells CAISWDRVNTEAFF. Written as DNA, the CDR3 is TGTGCCATCAGCTGGGACAGGGTTAACACTGAAGCTTTCTTT.

This clonotype was counted once. The gene calls are TRBV14 and TRBJ2-7; D gene ambiguous. The length of the CDR3 is 12 residues. V was trimmed by 0 bases and J by 6 bases, leaving 6 bases between them. From germline, CDR1 is SGHDN and CDR2 FVKESK. For the CDR3, the DNA is TGTGCCAGCAGCCAAGATAGAGGCGAGCAGTACTTC. Translated: CASSQDRGEQYF.

V is TRBV19 and J is TRBJ1-5; D gene uncertain. There are 12 residues in the CDR3. The germline gives CDR1 LNHDA, CDR2 SQIVND (reference sequence). Trimming removed 5 bases at V and 6 bases at J, with 8 bases between. The CDR3 reads CASSYPPQPQHF. DNA for the CDR3: TGTGCCAGTAGTTACCCTCCTCAGCCCCAGCATTTT.

The chain employs TRBV7-9 and TRBJ1-1; D remains unclear. The CDR3 is made up of 13 amino acids. Trimming cost V 2 bases and J 13 bases, with 17 bases left between them. CDR1 and CDR2 from the germline V gene are SEHNR and FQNEAQ (reference sequence). CDR3 residues: CASSLLVSTAGFF. Written as DNA, the CDR3 is TGTGCCAGCAGCTTATTGGTGAGCACTGCAGGTTTCTTT.

Many counts were recorded for this clonotype. The chain carries TRBV7-9 and TRBJ2-3; D tentatively fits TRBD1 or TRBD2 (6 bases each). Trimming shortened V by 5 bases and J by 6 bases, and 18 bases separated the two germline ends. The length of the CDR3 is 15 residues. Germline values: CDR1 SEHNR, CDR2 FQNEAQ (reference sequence). This CDR3 is CASSPSGTGGDTQYF. The CDR3 nucleotides read TGTGCCAGCAGCCCATCTGGGACCGGGGGCGATACGCAGTATTTT.